These 11 T cell receptor beta chains came from one sample sequenced in a study of blood T cell repertoires in COVID-19. Using immunoSEQ multiplex PCR, the repertoire was profiled, and TCRdb retains in-frame clones only, with some absent. This sample carries 60,000 to 85,000 clones, around 83% of them seen once, and the ten largest clones take around two fifths. The sequenced sample was peripheral blood. These receptors came from a man older than 75 with acute or convalescent COVID-19.

V gene TRBV4-3 combines with J gene TRBJ2-1; maybe TRBD1 (7 bases). V gave up 0 bases and J gave up 16 bases, with 16 bases separating them. Germline V gives CDR1 LGHNA, CDR2 YSLEER. The length of the CDR3 is 13 residues. CDR3 amino acids: CASSQERDSTQFF. Written as DNA, the CDR3 is TGCGCCAGCAGCCAAGAGCGGGACAGCACGCAATTCTTC.

J is TRBJ2-3 and V is TRBV19; D remains ambiguous. V was pared by 4 bases and J by 0 bases, with 2 bases between. Germline assignment: CDR1 LNHDA and CDR2 SQIVND (reference sequence). The CDR3 extends over 12 amino acids. CDR3 protein: CASSTSTDTQYF. CDR3 sequence (DNA): TGTGCCAGTAGTACTAGCACAGATACGCAGTATTTT.

This clone turned up a few times. This chain links TRBV27 with TRBJ2-2; 9 bases align to TRBD2. V was pared by 4 bases and J by 4 bases, with 4 bases of the junction left unmatched. Per the germline V gene, CDR1 is MNHEY and CDR2 is SMNVEV (reference sequence). The CDR3 sequence is 15 residues long. CDR3 amino acids: CASSSAGGGTGELFF. The CDR3 region has the DNA TGTGCCAGCAGTTCTGCGGGAGGGGGCACCGGGGAGCTGTTTTTT.

This clone came up a few times. J is TRBJ1-1 and V is TRBV27, with 8 bases aligning to TRBD1. Per the germline V gene, CDR1 is MNHEY and CDR2 is SMNVEV (reference sequence). The CDR3 has 15 amino acids. V lost 5 bases to trimming and J lost 1 base; unmatched junction nucleotides: 6. CDR3 sequence reads: CASSGYGQGNTEAFF. DNA for the CDR3: TGTGCCAGCAGTGGATACGGACAGGGGAACACTGAAGCTTTCTTT.

The chain recombines TRBV28 with TRBJ1-1; no reliable D call. The germline V and J ends were trimmed by 5 bases and 5 bases, with 6 bases remaining between them. The CDR3 extends over 11 amino acids. Germline CDR1 and CDR2: MDHEN and SYDVKM. CDR3 sequence: CASSGRTEAFF. CDR3 DNA: TGTGCCAGCAGTGGCAGGACTGAAGCTTTCTTT.

This clone was counted only a few times. The CDR3 region has the DNA TGTGCCAGCAGCCCTCGGACAGGGACGGGCTACACCTTC. Encoded protein: CASSPRTGTGYTF. The chain links TRBV7-9 to TRBJ1-2; TRBD1 matches 8 bases. Germline assignment: CDR1 SEHNR and CDR2 FQNEAQ (reference sequence). Germline trimming cut 5 bases from V and 8 bases from J; bases unmatched to any gene: 7. The CDR3 covers 13 residues.

V gene TRBV4-3 combines with J gene TRBJ2-5, with TRBD2 matching over 8 bases. This CDR3 is 14 amino acids long. V was pared by 1 base and J by 3 bases, with 1 base of the junction left unmatched. Looked up from germline, CDR1 is LGHNA and CDR2 is YSLEER. CDR3 amino acids: CASSQGAGEETQYF. The CDR3 nucleotides read TGCGCCAGCAGCCAAGGAGCGGGGGAAGAGACCCAGTACTTC.

The chain has TRBV6-1 and TRBJ1-2; TRBD1 aligns across 9 bases. V gave up 2 bases and J gave up 0 bases; unmatched junction bases: 10. CDR3 length equals 18 residues. Germline V CDR1 and CDR2: MNHNS, SASEGT. The CDR3 DNA reads TGTGCCAGCAGTGAACCAGGACAGGGGATTCTAGCTAACTATGGCTACACCTTC. Translated, it gives CASSEPGQGILANYGYTF.

The chain joins TRBV10-3 to TRBJ2-5; weak D call: TRBD2 (6 bases). The CDR3 consists of 13 residues. V was cut by 4 bases and J by 5 bases, with 11 bases left in between. CDR1 is ENHRY, CDR2 SYGVKD, per germline. DNA of the CDR3: TGTGCCATCAGTGGGGGACTGGGGGAGACCCAGTACTTC. Translated: CAISGGLGETQYF.

The chain is built from TRBV12-3 or TRBV12-4 and TRBJ1-2; no firm D call. V shed 6 bases and J shed 0 bases, with 8 bases lying between them. The CDR3 is made up of 13 amino acids. The CDR3 spells CASRSSANYGYTF. In nucleotides, the CDR3 is TGTGCCAGCAGGTCATCAGCTAACTATGGCTACACCTTC.

J is TRBJ1-1 and V is TRBV5-1, with D unresolved. Trimming cost V 1 base and J 2 bases, with 3 bases left between them. In germline, CDR1 is SGHRS, CDR2 YFSETQ. The CDR3 is 12 amino acids. CDR3 DNA: TGCGCCAGCAGCTTGTCTAACACTGAAGCTTTCTTT. Translating gives CASSLSNTEAFF.